Listed here is a single T cell receptor (beta chain). The sample originates from a study of T cell changes during pregnancy in multiple sclerosis. Some clones are missing from TCRdb's copy, which holds only in-frame ones; the method was immunoSEQ multiplex PCR. This sample has about 57,000 clones, with approximately 90% found just once. Sample: peripheral blood, taken after pregnancy. The source of this sequence is a female donor in good health, enrolled as a control in a pregnancy study.

The CDR3 DNA follows: TGCGCCAGCAGCCTCGGACTGGGCGAGCAGTACTTC. Amino acid sequence: CASSLGLGEQYF. This chain uses TRBV5-1 with TRBJ2-4, with TRBD2 as a possible D gene (5 bases). The end of the DNA fits TRBJ2-7 better, so the J call may be wrong. This CDR3 has 12 residues. Germline loops: CDR1 SGHRS, CDR2 YFSETQ.